A single T cell receptor beta chain is shown here with its context. Germline CDR1 is DFQATT and CDR2 is SNEGSKA (reference sequence). V was pared by 0 bases and J by 1 base, with 12 bases between. The CDR3 is 15 residues long. TCRdb analysed the RT-PCR reads with MiXCR anew, one entry per CDR3 protein. The sample gives hundreds of thousands of distinct CDR3 sequences, 13% to 15% of which show up once; 3.6% is in the top ten. This chain uses TRBV20-1 with TRBJ1-1; D remains ambiguous. The sequenced sample consisted of memory CD4+ T cells from blood. The receptor's source is a female donor in good health, serving as a healthy control. Here the CDR3 reads CSARDTGDTNTEAFF. The CDR3 nucleotides read TGCAGTGCTAGAGACACCGGGGATACGAACACTGAAGCTTTCTTT.